This TCR beta chain was recorded in a study of spatial heterogeneity in lung cancer. Study overall: Sequencing consistently turned up more beta-chain sequences than alpha-chain sequences.

The study tagged each TCR cDNA molecule with a unique molecular identifier. TCRdb re-derived calls from the 5' RACE reads in MiXCR, one entry per CDR3 protein. The sample lists approximately 52,000 distinct CDR3 sequences; about 7% were seen once. The germline V and J ends were trimmed by 4 bases and 0 bases, with 13 bases remaining between them. This CDR3 spans 15 amino acids. Germline loops: CDR1 LGHDT, CDR2 YNNKEL (reference sequence). Regarding time point: sample taken at primary tumor resection. Unsorted tumor, nontumor lung tissue or cryopreserved PBMC supplied the whole RNA. The donor population consisted of approximately 70 patients with untreated, early-stage non-small cell lung cancer. This clonotype has at least ten counts.

This chain connects TRBV3-1 to TRBJ2-7; no definite D call. The source material was PBMCs, sampled at surgery. The sequence was collected from a female donor with early-stage non-small cell lung cancer. The DNA for the CDR3 is TGTGCCAGCAGCCTCGGCCTGGAGAGCTCCTACGAGCAGTACTTC. It translates to CASSLGLESSYEQYF.